These T cell receptor beta chains were read from a single sample in a study of cytomegalovirus exposure and HLA in healthy donors. Libraries were prepared by immunoSEQ multiplex PCR; TCRdb keeps only in-frame clonotypes and omits some of them. The data contain 250,000 to 300,000 clones, roughly 91% of them singletons. The sequenced material came from PBMCs. The receptors originated from a girl aged 2-10 years in good health and CMV-seronegative. CDR3s include the opening cysteine and the closing phenylalanine or tryptophan. D genes are given only for firm matches. Rows may omit the clone size; those that give it use once, few, many or a size class.

D gene,clone size,J gene,V gene,CDR3 protein,CDR3 DNA
TRBD1,NA,TRBJ2-2,TRBV7-9,CASSHRQGRNTGELFF,TGTGCCAGCAGCCACCGACAGGGGAGAAACACCGGGGAGCTGTTTTTT
TRBD1,NA,TRBJ1-5,TRBV2,CASSGGQGSNQPQHF,TGTGCCAGCAGTGGTGGACAGGGGAGCAATCAGCCCCAGCATTTT
NA,NA,TRBJ1-2,TRBV6-1,CASSEGTIYGYTF,TGTGCCAGCAGTGAAGGGACAATCTATGGCTACACCTTC
NA,NA,TRBJ1-1,TRBV28,CAINGQYTEAFF,TGTGCCATAAATGGACAGTACACTGAAGCTTTCTTT
TRBD1,NA,TRBJ1-4,TRBV5-1,CASSPDRVNEKLFF,TGCGCCAGCAGCCCTGACAGGGTTAATGAAAAACTGTTTTTT
NA,NA,TRBJ1-1,TRBV6-1,CASSGGQGSTEAFF,TGTGCCAGCAGTGGGGGCCAGGGTTCCACTGAAGCTTTCTTT
NA,NA,TRBJ1-2,TRBV28,CASSSYGYTF,TGTGCCAGCAGTTCATATGGCTACACCTTC
TRBD2,NA,TRBJ2-1,TRBV2,CASRRTSGINEQFF,TGTGCCAGCAGGAGGACTAGCGGGATAAATGAGCAGTTCTTC
NA,NA,TRBJ1-3,TRBV5-5,CASTRGPSGNTIYF,TGTGCCAGCACGCGGGGCCCCTCTGGAAACACCATATATTTT
NA,NA,TRBJ1-3,TRBV5-6,CASSLDAYAGFGNTIYF,TGTGCCAGCAGCTTGGATGCCTACGCAGGGTTTGGAAACACCATATATTTT
TRBD1,NA,TRBJ2-7,TRBV5-4,CASSPTGAYEQYF,TGTGCCAGCAGTCCTACAGGGGCCTACGAGCAGTACTTC
TRBD1,NA,TRBJ2-3,TRBV4-2,CASSPGTGTDTQYF,TGTGCCAGCAGCCCCGGGACAGGGACAGATACGCAGTATTTT
NA,NA,TRBJ2-5,TRBV2,CASPEGVGVRETQYF,TGTGCCAGCCCCGAAGGGGTTGGGGTAAGAGAGACCCAGTACTTC
TRBD1,NA,TRBJ1-2,TRBV4-2,CASSQDRSQGVSYGYTF,TGTGCCAGCAGCCAAGATCGAAGTCAGGGGGTGTCCTATGGCTACACCTTC
NA,NA,TRBJ2-2,TRBV13,CASSLVIRAGELFF,TGTGCCAGCAGCTTAGTTATTCGGGCCGGGGAGCTGTTTTTT
NA,NA,TRBJ1-1,TRBV14,CASSQESRVNTEAFF,TGTGCCAGCAGCCAAGAGTCCCGGGTAAACACTGAAGCTTTCTTT
NA,NA,TRBJ1-1,TRBV5-4,CASSLGTVVNTEAFF,TGTGCCAGCAGCTTGGGTACGGTTGTGAACACTGAAGCTTTCTTT
NA,NA,TRBJ2-7,TRBV6-5,CASSYGRGAATYEQYF,TGTGCCAGCAGTTACGGCCGAGGCGCGGCTACCTACGAGCAGTACTTC
NA,NA,TRBJ2-7,TRBV5-1,CASSPRRAQASSYEQYF,TGCGCCAGCAGCCCCCGCAGGGCGCAGGCATCCTCCTACGAGCAGTACTTC
NA,NA,TRBJ2-7,TRBV29-1,CSARSQGDYEQYF,TGCAGCGCCCGTTCACAGGGAGACTACGAGCAGTACTTC
NA,NA,TRBJ2-7,TRBV6-1,CASSEVGGWEQYF,TGTGCCAGCAGTGAAGTTGGGGGCTGGGAGCAGTACTTC
TRBD1,NA,TRBJ1-1,TRBV5-1,CASSLGSGQGNTEAFF,TGCGCCAGCAGCTTGGGTTCCGGACAGGGGAACACTGAAGCTTTCTTT
TRBD1,NA,TRBJ2-7,TRBV27,CASRGQGLPTEQYF,TGTGCCAGCAGGGGACAGGGGCTCCCTACGGAGCAGTACTTC
NA,NA,TRBJ1-3,TRBV7-2,CASSSSGGNTIYF,TGTGCCAGCAGCTCTAGCGGAGGAAACACCATATATTTT
TRBD2,NA,TRBJ2-1,TRBV5-4,CASSLVGGNEQFF,TGTGCCAGCAGCTTGGTGGGGGGGAATGAGCAGTTCTTC
NA,NA,TRBJ1-5,TRBV23-1,CASSQSRADRSSNQPQHF,TGCGCCAGCAGTCAATCGCGAGCAGACAGAAGTAGCAATCAGCCCCAGCATTTT
TRBD2,NA,TRBJ2-7,TRBV4-2,CASSQDLAGSYEQYF,TGTGCCAGCAGCCAAGATCTAGCGGGGAGCTACGAGCAGTACTTC
NA,NA,TRBJ1-1,TRBV27,CASTPGGVVTEAFF,TGTGCCAGCACCCCGGGAGGGGTGGTCACTGAAGCTTTCTTT
NA,NA,TRBJ1-2,TRBV4-2,CASSQDIYGYTF,TGTGCCAGCAGCCAAGATATCTATGGCTACACCTTC
NA,NA,TRBJ1-1,TRBV4-2,CASSQERQVRTEAFF,TGTGCCAGCAGCCAAGAAAGACAGGTTCGCACTGAAGCTTTCTTT
TRBD1,NA,TRBJ1-1,TRBV27,CASSSPTGVGTEAFF,TGTGCCAGCAGTTCGCCCACAGGGGTGGGGACTGAAGCTTTCTTT
NA,NA,TRBJ2-1,TRBV11-3,CASSLGGGVYNEQFF,TGTGCCAGCAGCTTAGGAGGGGGGGTCTACAATGAGCAGTTCTTC
TRBD1,NA,TRBJ1-4,TRBV5-4,CASSLVGQGATNEKLFF,TGTGCCAGCAGCTTGGTGGGCCAGGGGGCAACTAATGAAAAACTGTTTTTT
NA,NA,TRBJ1-1,TRBV7-9,CASSLTDNTEAFF,TGTGCCAGCAGCTTAACAGACAACACTGAAGCTTTCTTT
TRBD1,NA,TRBJ2-1,TRBV7-9,CASSTTIDRDEQFF,TGTGCCAGCAGCACGACAATAGACAGGGATGAGCAGTTCTTC
NA,NA,TRBJ1-2,TRBV7-9,CASSLGQGWGYTF,TGTGCCAGCAGCTTAGGGCAGGGCTGGGGCTACACCTTC
TRBD2,NA,TRBJ2-7,TRBV19,CASRLAGSSYEQYF,TGTGCCAGTCGCCTAGCGGGTAGCTCCTACGAGCAGTACTTC
TRBD2,NA,TRBJ2-7,TRBV28,CASRDAGGQGYEQYF,TGTGCCAGCCGGGACGCGGGGGGGCAAGGATACGAGCAGTACTTC
TRBD1,NA,TRBJ1-5,TRBV2,CASRDDRGNQPQHF,TGTGCCAGCAGGGACGACAGGGGCAATCAGCCCCAGCATTTT
NA,NA,TRBJ2-7,TRBV6-1,CASSEQGTSYEQYF,TGTGCCAGCAGTGAACAAGGGACATCTTACGAGCAGTACTTC
TRBD1,NA,TRBJ2-2,TRBV7-3,CASSLWTGDTGELFF,TGTGCCAGCAGCTTATGGACAGGGGACACCGGGGAGCTGTTTTTT
TRBD1,few,TRBJ1-4,TRBV6-6,CASSYSGQETEKLFF,TGTGCCAGCAGTTACTCAGGACAGGAAACTGAAAAACTGTTTTTT
TRBD1,NA,TRBJ1-3,TRBV15,CATSRDIQGDGNTIYF,TGTGCCACCAGCAGAGACATACAGGGGGACGGAAACACCATATATTTT
NA,NA,TRBJ2-7,TRBV30,CAWQGLYEQYF,TGTGCCTGGCAGGGGCTATACGAGCAGTACTTC
NA,NA,TRBJ2-5,TRBV19,CASSRQYQETQYF,TGTGCCAGTAGCCGACAGTACCAAGAGACCCAGTACTTC